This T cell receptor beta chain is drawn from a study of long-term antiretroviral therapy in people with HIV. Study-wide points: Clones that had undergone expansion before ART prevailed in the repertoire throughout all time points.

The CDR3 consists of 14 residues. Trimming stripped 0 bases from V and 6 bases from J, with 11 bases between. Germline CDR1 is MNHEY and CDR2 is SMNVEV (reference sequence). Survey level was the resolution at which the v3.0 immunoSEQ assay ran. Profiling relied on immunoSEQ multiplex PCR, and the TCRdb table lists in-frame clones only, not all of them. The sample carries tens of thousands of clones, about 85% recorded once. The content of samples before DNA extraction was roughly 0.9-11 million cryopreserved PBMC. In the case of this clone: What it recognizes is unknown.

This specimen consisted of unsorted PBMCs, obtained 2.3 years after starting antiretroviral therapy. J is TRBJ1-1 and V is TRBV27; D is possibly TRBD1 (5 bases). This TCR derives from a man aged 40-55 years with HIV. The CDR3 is CASSLSSGNAEAFF. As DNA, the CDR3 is TGTGCCAGCAGTTTATCGTCAGGGAATGCTGAAGCTTTCTTT.